This TCR beta chain was retrieved from a study of T cell responses to AZD1222 COVID-19 vaccine. Background on the study: Samples with a second dose at about 4 or about 12 weeks were pooled together.

Profiling relied on immunoSEQ multiplex PCR, and the TCRdb table lists in-frame clones only, not all of them. The table lists about 130,000 clones, roughly 93% of them singletons. Study-level results: Spike-specific TCR breadth and depth went up after people got two AZD1222 doses. Most donors were white British, females outnumbered males, and clonal diversity was possibly underestimated. There were vaccine-associated CD4 TCRs across spike, dominant at 160-218 and 743-854.

On this clone itself: No antigen is known for it.

This clonotype was sampled from an adult in good health. The sequences come from peripheral blood, collected on day 0 of AZD1222 vaccination.

CDR3 bases: TGTGCCAGCACCCGGACTAGTGGTGGCAAAAACATTCAGTACTTC. Amino acid sequence: CASTRTSGGKNIQYF. This chain links TRBV3-1 (or the pseudogene TRBV3-2) with TRBJ2-4; TRBD2 agrees at 7 bases. V lost 7 bases, J lost 3 bases, and 9 bases stayed unmatched. The CDR3 extends over 15 amino acids. Germline V gives CDR1 LGHDT, CDR2 YNNKEL (reference sequence).